The 31 T cell receptor beta chains listed next were all sequenced from one sample in a study of cytomegalovirus exposure and HLA in healthy donors. A multiplex PCR was run with 60 Vbeta primers and 13 Jbeta primers. Sequenced by immunoSEQ multiplex PCR; TCRdb stores in-frame clones only, minus some. Of about 170,000 clones in the sample, roughly 84% were seen once. The sample taken for sequencing was PBMCs. All receptors come from a male donor in good health and CMV-seronegative.

The chain couples TRBV27 to TRBJ2-7; 8 bases match TRBD1. CDR1 and CDR2 (germline): MNHEY, SMNVEV (reference sequence). This CDR3 is 14 amino acids long. The V gene end was trimmed by 3 bases and the J gene end by 6 bases; junction bases not matched to a gene: 7. CDR3 loop: CASSFMTGAGEQYF. The CDR3, as DNA: TGTGCCAGCAGTTTCATGACAGGGGCGGGCGAGCAGTACTTC.

The V call is TRBV6-1, the J call TRBJ1-1, with 8 bases fitting TRBD1. With V trimmed by 7 bases and J by 4 bases, 11 bases remained unmatched. The CDR3 spans 15 residues. Germline lookup yields CDR1 MNHNS and CDR2 SASEGT. CDR3 in amino acids: CASKYLGQGGTEAFF. The CDR3, as DNA: TGTGCCAGCAAATACCTTGGACAGGGCGGCACTGAAGCTTTCTTT.

The chain links TRBV6-6 to TRBJ2-7; a possible D gene is TRBD1 (5 bases). Germline assignment: CDR1 MNHNY and CDR2 SVGAGI (reference sequence). Between the trimmed V and J ends, which lost 6 bases and 3 bases, there was a span of 9 bases. This CDR3 is 12 amino acids long. The DNA for the CDR3 is TGTGCCAGCAGCCGACAGCGCTACGAGCAGTACTTC. Residues: CASSRQRYEQYF.

The chain joins TRBV11-2 to TRBJ1-1, with D perhaps matching TRBD1 (5 bases). V was trimmed by 1 base and J by 5 bases, leaving 11 bases between them. Germline values: CDR1 SGHAT, CDR2 FQNNGV. The CDR3 is made up of 14 amino acids. As DNA, the CDR3 is TGTGCCAGCAGCTTAGCGGGGGTACGGACTGAAGCTTTCTTT. Its protein is CASSLAGVRTEAFF.

The V gene is TRBV4-1, the J gene TRBJ2-4, with 9 nucleotides matching TRBD1. The CDR3 covers 16 residues. J was trimmed by 9 bases and V by 1 base; bases with no gene match: 10. Germline V gives CDR1 MGHRA, CDR2 YSYEKL. CDR3 DNA: TGCGCCAGCAGCCAAGGCTCCGGGACAGGGTGGGTCATTCAGTACTTC. As protein: CASSQGSGTGWVIQYF.

This clone was found once. The rearrangement links TRBV5-1 to TRBJ2-5; 7 nucleotides line up with TRBD1. Germline loops: CDR1 SGHRS, CDR2 YFSETQ. This CDR3 spans 15 amino acids. With 5 bases clipped from V and 2 bases from J, the junction kept 9 bases outside the gene matches. This CDR3 is CASSRDSQTQETQYF. Here the CDR3 DNA reads TGCGCCAGCAGTCGGGACAGCCAAACACAAGAGACCCAGTACTTC. Variable domain in full (rest from reference TRBV5-1 and TRBJ2-5): KAGVTQTPRYLIKTRGQQVTLSCSPISGHRSVSWYQQTPGQGLQFLFEYFSETQRNKGNFPGRFSGRQFSNSRSEMNVSTLELGDSALYLCASSRDSQTQETQYFGPGTRLLVL.

The rearrangement joins TRBV9 to TRBJ1-1; D may be TRBD1 (5 bases). Germline CDR1 and CDR2: SGDLS and YYNGEE. The CDR3 loop spans 13 amino acids. Trimming stripped 9 bases from V and 0 bases from J, with 12 bases between. In nucleotides, the CDR3 is TGTGCCACCGCAGCAGGGTTGAACACTGAAGCTTTCTTT. Protein sequence: CATAAGLNTEAFF.

This chain connects TRBV5-6 to TRBJ1-4, with 9 bases that match TRBD1. The J segment lost 6 bases and the V segment lost 2 bases, leaving 5 bases of the junction unmatched. The CDR3 has 15 amino acids. Germline loops: CDR1 SGHDT, CDR2 YYEEEE. The CDR3 DNA reads TGTGCCAGCAGCTTCGGCGGGACAGGGTATGAAAAACTGTTTTTT. This codes for CASSFGGTGYEKLFF.

V gene TRBV12-5 combines with J gene TRBJ2-7, with 11 bases that match TRBD2. Germline-derived CDR1 and CDR2 are LGHNT and FRNRAP. This CDR3 is built from 14 residues. J was trimmed by 6 bases and V by 9 bases; bases with no gene match: 10. The CDR3: CARFPGLAVGEQYF. The CDR3 bases are TGTGCTAGATTTCCGGGACTAGCGGTAGGCGAGCAGTACTTC.

The chain is built from TRBV18 and TRBJ2-7; 10 nucleotides align to TRBD2. The CDR3 is made up of 16 amino acids. V lost 1 base, J lost 4 bases, and 7 bases stayed unmatched. Germline loops: CDR1 KGHSH, CDR2 LQKENI. The CDR3 loop reads CASSPLGLADPYEQYF. The CDR3 DNA reads TGTGCCAGCTCACCACTAGGACTAGCGGACCCTTACGAGCAGTACTTC.

The chain has TRBV28 and TRBJ1-5, with 8 bases matching TRBD1. The CDR3 is made up of 14 amino acids. V trimming: 6 bases; J trimming: 6 bases; junction bases outside the gene matches: 7. Germline V gene sequence: CDR1 MDHEN, CDR2 SYDVKM. The CDR3 DNA reads TGTGCCAGCAGACCACAGGGGGGCGTTCAGCCCCAGCATTTT. Translation: CASRPQGGVQPQHF.

The chain uses TRBV5-8 and TRBJ2-4; a possible D gene is TRBD1 (5 bases). Deletions cut 2 bases from V and 1 base from J, with 13 bases between. The CDR3 has 16 amino acids. Per the germline V gene, CDR1 is SGHTS and CDR2 is YDEGEE. The CDR3 DNA sequence: TGTGCCAGCAGCTTTGAGGCAGGGCTCGCCAAAAACATTCAGTACTTC. Protein: CASSFEAGLAKNIQYF.

A note on this clone: One end of the junction does not line up with germline, which may come from a read error. The V gene is TRBV5-1, the J gene TRBJ1-5; possibly TRBD1 for D (6 bases). The CDR3 is made up of 15 amino acids. Germline V gene data show CDR1 as SGHRS and CDR2 as YFSETQ. The CDR3 DNA is TGCGCCAGCAGTTTGGGGGCGGGTGGCAATCAGCCCCAGCATTTT. Its protein is CASSLGAGGNQPQHF.

This clone was found once. This chain links TRBV7-2 with TRBJ2-4; no definite D call. The CDR3 consists of 12 residues. V was shortened by 5 bases and J by 8 bases, with 10 bases between the two germline ends. CDR1 is SGHTA, CDR2 FQGNSA, per germline. The CDR3 region has the DNA TGTGCCAGCAGCGCCTCCCGGGACATTCAGTACTTC. Amino acids: CASSASRDIQYF.

The rearrangement links TRBV7-8 to TRBJ1-3; 7 nucleotides match TRBD1. The CDR3 has 15 amino acids. The germline CDR1 and CDR2 sequences are SGHVS and FQNEAQ. V gave up 2 bases and J gave up 5 bases; unmatched junction bases: 6. The CDR3 nucleotides are TGTGCCAGCAGCTTACCCGACAGGGTGAGAAACACCATATATTTT. Protein product: CASSLPDRVRNTIYF. Based on the CDR3 plus reference TRBV7-8 and TRBJ1-3, the full variable domain is GAGVSQSPRYKVAKRGQDVALRCDPISGHVSLFWYQQALGQGPEFLTYFQNEAQLDKSGLPSDRFFAERPEGSVSTLKIQRTQQEDSAVYLCASSLPDRVRNTIYFGEGSWLTVV.

CDR3 DNA: TGTGCCAGCAGCCAAGGGTTGGCGGACTCCTACGAGCAGTACTTC. Translation gives CASSQGLADSYEQYF. The V call is TRBV11-2, the J call TRBJ2-5; D call uncertain. Judging by the DNA end, TRBJ2-7 fits better; the J call may be wrong. Germline lookup yields CDR1 SGHAT and CDR2 FQNNGV. This CDR3 is built from 15 residues.

This CDR3 is CASRGLGTQYF. CDR3 bases: TGTGCCAGTCGGGGACTTGGGACCCAGTACTTC. The chain joins TRBV7-8 to TRBJ2-5; D perhaps matches TRBD2 (6 bases). Germline assignment: CDR1 SGHVS and CDR2 FQNEAQ. The CDR3 contains 11 residues. V was cut by 9 bases and J by 7 bases, with 12 bases left in between.

This chain connects TRBV4-3 to TRBJ2-1, with a possible D match to TRBD1 (5 bases). CDR3 length: 14 amino acids. Germline V CDR1 and CDR2: LGHNA, YSLEER. V was trimmed by 0 bases and J by 6 bases, leaving 9 bases between them. CDR3: CASSQDKTANEQFF. As DNA, the CDR3 is TGCGCCAGCAGCCAAGATAAGACAGCCAATGAGCAGTTCTTC.

This clone appeared a few times. One end of the junction is discordant with germline, which a read error may explain. The V and J genes are TRBV6-4 and TRBJ2-3, with D possibly matching TRBD2 (5 bases). CDR1 and CDR2 (germline): MRHNA, SNTAGT. This CDR3 spans 15 amino acids. Here the CDR3 DNA reads TGTTCCAGCAGTGACTCAGCGGCGGGCACAGATACGCAGTATTTT. Its protein is CSSSDSAAGTDTQYF.

The chain has TRBV11-2 and TRBJ2-3; 7 bases match TRBD2. Germline V gene sequence: CDR1 SGHAT, CDR2 FQNNGV. V lost 5 bases to trimming and J lost 4 bases; unmatched junction nucleotides: 6. This CDR3 is 14 amino acids long. The CDR3 reads CASSQSGTADTQYF. CDR3 DNA sequence: TGTGCCAGCAGCCAAAGCGGGACTGCAGATACGCAGTATTTT.

This chain uses TRBV28 with TRBJ2-7; 8 nucleotides line up with TRBD1. The junction had 5 bases not matched to a gene; V was cut back by 3 bases and J by 4 bases. CDR1 is MDHEN and CDR2 is SYDVKM in the germline V gene. The CDR3 covers 14 residues. DNA of the CDR3: TGTGCCAGCAGTTTGAGGACAGGGTGGTACGAGCAGTACTTC. Its protein is CASSLRTGWYEQYF.

J is TRBJ1-1 and V is TRBV27; 7 bases agree with TRBD1. This CDR3 region has 15 residues. With V trimmed by 6 bases and J by 11 bases, 18 bases remained unmatched. The germline CDR1 and CDR2 sequences are MNHEY and SMNVEV (reference sequence). As DNA, the CDR3 is TGTGCCAGCAGCCTCAACCGGGACAGCACCCAGGGGGCTTTCTTT. Translating gives CASSLNRDSTQGAFF.

V usage is TRBV7-8 and J usage is TRBJ1-2, with unresolved D. Germline-derived CDR1 and CDR2 are SGHVS and FQNEAQ. Trimming pared 5 bases from V and 10 bases from J, leaving 11 bases between. CDR3 length: 11 amino acids. Written as DNA, the CDR3 is TGTGCCAGCAGCCCGCTTAGCATCTACACCTTC. Its protein is CASSPLSIYTF.

The CDR3 sequence: CASSPFPGSFFTEAFF. In DNA form, the CDR3 reads TGTGCCAGCAGTCCCTTCCCAGGGTCCTTTTTCACTGAAGCTTTCTTT. The chain uses TRBV25-1 and TRBJ1-1, with D perhaps matching TRBD1 (5 bases). V was cut by 5 bases and J by 4 bases, with 20 bases left in between. The CDR3 is made up of 16 amino acids. The germline V gene has CDR1 MGHDK and CDR2 SYGVNS.

This clone has just a few counts. The J gene is TRBJ1-1, the V gene TRBV19, with D maybe TRBD1 (6 bases). With 7 bases removed from V and 8 bases from J, the gap between germline ends came to 17 bases. Per the germline V gene, CDR1 is LNHDA and CDR2 is SQIVND (reference sequence). CDR3 length equals 13 residues. In DNA form, the CDR3 reads TGTGCCAGTACGACCACAGGGCAAAGAGAAGCTTTCTTT. It codes for CASTTTGQREAFF.

This clone was seen more than once but under ten times. The rearrangement uses TRBV9 and TRBJ1-4; D gene uncertain. This CDR3 contains 15 residues. Germline V gene lookup returns CDR1 SGDLS and CDR2 YYNGEE. The V gene lost 3 bases and the J gene lost 6 bases, with 15 bases spanning the gap. The CDR3 coding sequence is TGTGCCAGCAGCGACGGTTTCGGCGGCCATGAAAAACTGTTTTTT. Translation: CASSDGFGGHEKLFF.

The chain employs TRBV7-2 and TRBJ2-1; weak D call: TRBD2 (5 bases). Deletions cut 5 bases from V and 7 bases from J, with 18 bases between. Germline values: CDR1 SGHTA, CDR2 FQGNSA. This CDR3 has 15 residues. For the CDR3, the DNA is TGTGCCAGCAGCCTACGAGGGCCAGCGATTAATGAGCAGTTCTTC. This codes for CASSLRGPAINEQFF.

The chain is built from TRBV5-1 and TRBJ2-7; 10 bases map to TRBD2. The trim removed 4 bases at V and 2 bases at J, leaving 9 bases unmatched. The germline gives CDR1 SGHRS, CDR2 YFSETQ. The CDR3 spans 16 residues. In DNA form, the CDR3 reads TGCGCCAGCAGCCTCCCGCGAGCGGGGGGGCCCTACGAGCAGTACTTC. This codes for CASSLPRAGGPYEQYF. Supplemented by reference TRBV5-1 and TRBJ2-7, the full variable domain reads KAGVTQTPRYLIKTRGQQVTLSCSPISGHRSVSWYQQTPGQGLQFLFEYFSETQRNKGNFPGRFSGRQFSNSRSEMNVSTLELGDSALYLCASSLPRAGGPYEQYFGPGTRLTVT.

This chain connects TRBV5-4 to TRBJ2-7; 9 nucleotides align to TRBD1. This CDR3 is built from 14 residues. Looked up from germline, CDR1 is SGHNT and CDR2 is YYREEE (reference sequence). The V segment lost 4 bases and the J segment 7 bases; nucleotides outside the gene matches: 9. The CDR3 region has the DNA TGTGCCAGCAGCACCAGGGACAGGGTGGGGGAGCAGTACTTC. Its protein product is CASSTRDRVGEQYF.

As for this clone: At one of its ends the junction is not consistent with the germline gene, which may arise from a read error. The chain carries TRBV7-9 and TRBJ1-2; D uncertain. This CDR3 is 13 amino acids long. From germline, CDR1 is SEHNR and CDR2 FQNEAQ (reference sequence). The CDR3 DNA reads TGTTCCAGCAGCTTAGAGAGTACTTATGGCTACACCTTC. It codes for CSSSLESTYGYTF.

V gene TRBV15 combines with J gene TRBJ1-1, with D possibly matching TRBD1 (5 bases). This CDR3 is built from 13 residues. The germline V and J ends were trimmed by 1 base and 4 bases, with 7 bases remaining between them. From germline, CDR1 is LNHNV and CDR2 YYDKDF (reference sequence). This chain's CDR3 is CATSRVGGTEAFF. CDR3 DNA: TGTGCCACCAGCAGAGTCGGGGGCACTGAAGCTTTCTTT.